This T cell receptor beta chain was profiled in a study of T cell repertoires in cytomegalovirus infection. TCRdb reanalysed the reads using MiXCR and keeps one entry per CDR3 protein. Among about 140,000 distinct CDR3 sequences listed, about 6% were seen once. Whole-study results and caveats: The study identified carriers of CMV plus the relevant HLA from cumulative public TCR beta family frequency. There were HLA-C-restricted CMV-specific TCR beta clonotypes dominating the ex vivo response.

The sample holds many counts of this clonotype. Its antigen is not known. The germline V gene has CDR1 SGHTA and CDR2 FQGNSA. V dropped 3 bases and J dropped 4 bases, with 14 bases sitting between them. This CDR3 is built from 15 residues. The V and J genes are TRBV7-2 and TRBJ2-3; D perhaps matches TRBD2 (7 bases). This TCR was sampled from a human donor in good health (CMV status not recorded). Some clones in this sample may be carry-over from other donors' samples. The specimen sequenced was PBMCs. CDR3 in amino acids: CASSFTGGGADTQYF. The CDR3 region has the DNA TGTGCCAGCAGCTTCACGGGGGGCGGGGCAGATACGCAGTATTTT. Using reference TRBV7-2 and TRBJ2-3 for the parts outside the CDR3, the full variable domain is GAGVSQSPSNKVTEKGKDVELRCDPISGHTALYWYRQSLGQGLEFLIYFQGNSAPDKSGLPSDRFSAERTGGSVSTLTIQRTQQEDSAVYLCASSFTGGGADTQYFGPGTRLTVL.